This TCR beta chain was recorded in a study of TIL therapy for anti-PD-1-resistant metastatic lung cancer. Trimming left V 8 bases short and J 3 bases short, with 14 bases between. CDR3 length: 14 residues. The immunoSEQ assay was v3. Sequencing depth was approximately 2 million read pairs for survey level, roughly 4.5-6.5 million for deep. Using immunoSEQ multiplex PCR, the repertoire was profiled, and TCRdb retains in-frame clones only, with some absent. The table lists roughly 16,000 clones, about 68% of them singletons, with around 39% in the top ten. By sample share, this clone is medium-sized. Time point reported: pre-treatment sample, taken before nivolumab and TIL therapy.

This TCR derives from a person aged 25-85 years with non-small cell lung cancer. Sequenced material: blood, taken at baseline. The chain has TRBV5-3 and TRBJ1-4, with no clear D. TRBV5-3 counts as an open reading frame of uncertain function. This CDR3 is CASSTMDPNEKLFF. DNA of the CDR3: TGTGCCAGCAGTACCATGGACCCTAATGAAAAACTGTTTTTT.